This T cell receptor beta chain was retrieved from a study of shared clonotypes between healthy human individuals. At the level of the study: Plates per donor: three CD4 naive, three CD4 memory, two CD8 naive, one CD8 memory.

A note on this clone: The target antigen is unknown.

Regarding the study as a whole: With a handful of donors compared, roughly 4.9% of naive CD4 clonotypes were shared. The researchers took only blood, and tissue repertoires probably look different.

Clones were read by immunoSEQ multiplex PCR, and TCRdb kept only the in-frame ones, dropping some. The sample carries about a million clones, about 72% recorded once. The germline V gene has CDR1 SNHLY and CDR2 FYNNEI. The CDR3 has 13 amino acids. V was pared by 2 bases and J by 5 bases, with 9 bases between. The chain joins TRBV2 to TRBJ2-5; the D is unclear. Sequencing was carried out using memory CD4+ T cells from PBMCs. Subset here: CD45RA-negative fraction. The sequence derives from a young man in good health. Some clones in this sample may be carry-over from other donors' samples. CDR3 bases: TGTGCCAGCAGTGAAATTGGTGGGGAGACCCAGTACTTC. Protein product: CASSEIGGETQYF.